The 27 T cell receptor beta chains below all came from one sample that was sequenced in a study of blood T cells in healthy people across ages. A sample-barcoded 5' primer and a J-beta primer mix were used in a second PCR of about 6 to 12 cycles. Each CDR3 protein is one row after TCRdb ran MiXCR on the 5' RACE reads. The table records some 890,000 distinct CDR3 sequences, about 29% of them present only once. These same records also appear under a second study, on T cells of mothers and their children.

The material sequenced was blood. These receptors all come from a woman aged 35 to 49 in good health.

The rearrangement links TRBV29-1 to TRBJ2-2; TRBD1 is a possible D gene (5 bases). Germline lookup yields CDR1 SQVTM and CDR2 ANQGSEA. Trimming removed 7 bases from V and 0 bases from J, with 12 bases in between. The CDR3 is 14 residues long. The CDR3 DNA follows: TGCAGCGCCCAAGGGGATACGAACACCGGGGAGCTGTTTTTT. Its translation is CSAQGDTNTGELFF.

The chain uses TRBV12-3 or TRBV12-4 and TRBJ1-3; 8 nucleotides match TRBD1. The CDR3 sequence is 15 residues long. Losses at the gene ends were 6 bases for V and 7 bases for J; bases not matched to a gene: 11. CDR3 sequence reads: CASSPDRGDWNTIYF. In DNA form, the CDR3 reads TGTGCCAGCAGCCCTGACAGGGGAGATTGGAACACCATATATTTT.

The CDR3 loop is CASSLSFPYEQYF. CDR3 nucleotide sequence: TGTGCCAGCAGTTTATCTTTTCCCTACGAGCAGTACTTC. This sequence joins TRBV27 and TRBJ2-7; D is ambiguous. The germline gives CDR1 MNHEY, CDR2 SMNVEV (reference sequence). Deletions cut 0 bases from V and 2 bases from J, with 5 bases between. This CDR3 comprises 13 residues.

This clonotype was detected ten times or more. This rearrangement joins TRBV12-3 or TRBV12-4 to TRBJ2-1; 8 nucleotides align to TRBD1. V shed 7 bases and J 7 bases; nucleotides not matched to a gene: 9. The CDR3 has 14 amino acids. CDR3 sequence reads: CASKPGQERNEQFF. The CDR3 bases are TGTGCCAGCAAGCCGGGACAGGAGAGGAATGAGCAGTTCTTC.

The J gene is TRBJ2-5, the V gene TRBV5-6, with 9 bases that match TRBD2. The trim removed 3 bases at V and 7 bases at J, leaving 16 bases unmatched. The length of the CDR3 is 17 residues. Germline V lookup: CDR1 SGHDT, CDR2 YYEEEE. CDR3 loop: CASSSPGASGDQRTQYF. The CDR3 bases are TGTGCCAGCAGCTCACCTGGGGCTAGCGGGGACCAGAGGACCCAGTACTTC.

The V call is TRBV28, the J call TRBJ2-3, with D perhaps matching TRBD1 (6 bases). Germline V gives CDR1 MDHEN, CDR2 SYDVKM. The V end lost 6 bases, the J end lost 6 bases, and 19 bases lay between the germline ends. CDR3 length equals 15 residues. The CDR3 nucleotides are TGTGCCAGCAGCCTCCTCGGGGCAGGGGAGGATACGCAGTATTTT. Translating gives CASSLLGAGEDTQYF. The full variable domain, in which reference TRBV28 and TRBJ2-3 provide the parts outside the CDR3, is DVKVTQSSRYLVKRTGEKVFLECVQDMDHENMFWYRQDPGLGLRLIYFSYDVKMKEKGDIPEGYSVSREKKERFSLILESASTNQTSMYLCASSLLGAGEDTQYFGPGTRLTVL.

The CDR3 region has the DNA TGCAGGAGGGGGAGTACTGAAGCTTTCTTT. Its translation: CRRGSTEAFF. The V call is TRBV20-1, the J call TRBJ1-1, with D possibly TRBD1 on 6 matching bases. Germline V gives CDR1 DFQATT, CDR2 SNEGSKA (reference sequence). The CDR3 is made up of 10 amino acids.

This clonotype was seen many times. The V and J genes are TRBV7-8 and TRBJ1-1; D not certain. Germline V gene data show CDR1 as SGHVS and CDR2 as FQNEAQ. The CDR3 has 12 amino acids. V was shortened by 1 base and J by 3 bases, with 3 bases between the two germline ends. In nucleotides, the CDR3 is TGTGCCAGCAGCTTAGACCACACTGAAGCTTTCTTT. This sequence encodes CASSLDHTEAFF. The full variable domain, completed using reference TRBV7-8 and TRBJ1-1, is GAGVSQSPRYKVAKRGQDVALRCDPISGHVSLFWYQQALGQGPEFLTYFQNEAQLDKSGLPSDRFFAERPEGSVSTLKIQRTQQEDSAVYLCASSLDHTEAFFGQGTRLTVV.

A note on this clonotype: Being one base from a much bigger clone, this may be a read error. CDR3 nucleotide sequence: TGTCCCAGCAGCTTGTACAGGGACTATGGCTACACCTTC. It encodes CPSSLYRDYGYTF. The gene calls are TRBV5-8 and TRBJ1-2; D may be TRBD1 (6 bases). The germline V gene has CDR1 SGHTS and CDR2 YDEGEE. The CDR3 spans 13 residues.

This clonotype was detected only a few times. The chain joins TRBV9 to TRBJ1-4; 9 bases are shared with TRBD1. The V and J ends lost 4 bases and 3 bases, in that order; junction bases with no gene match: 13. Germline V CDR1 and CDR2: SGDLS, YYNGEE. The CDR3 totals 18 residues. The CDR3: CASSRTGQGPSANEKLFF. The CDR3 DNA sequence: TGTGCCAGCAGCAGGACCGGACAGGGGCCGTCGGCTAATGAAAAACTGTTTTTT.

CDR3 sequence (DNA): TGTGCCAGCAGCTCCCATAGCGGGGGGGCGGCAGATAGGGAGTATTTT. It is translated as CASSSHSGGAADREYF. The chain uses TRBV12-3 or TRBV12-4 and TRBJ2-3; 11 nucleotides match TRBD2. The CDR3 covers 16 residues. Unmatched junction bases numbered 18, after V lost 6 bases and J lost 13 bases.

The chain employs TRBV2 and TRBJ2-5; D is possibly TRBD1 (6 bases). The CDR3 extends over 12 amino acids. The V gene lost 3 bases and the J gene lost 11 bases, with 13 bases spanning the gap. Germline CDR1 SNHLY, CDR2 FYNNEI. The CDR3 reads CASSELRGEQYF. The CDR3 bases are TGTGCCAGCAGTGAGCTCAGGGGAGAGCAGTACTTC.

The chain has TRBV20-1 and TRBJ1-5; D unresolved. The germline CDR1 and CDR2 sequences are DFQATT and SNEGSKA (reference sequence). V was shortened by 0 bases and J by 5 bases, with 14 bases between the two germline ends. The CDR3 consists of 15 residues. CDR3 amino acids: CSARDQLREYQPQHF. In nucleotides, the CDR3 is TGCAGTGCTAGAGACCAGCTGAGGGAGTATCAGCCCCAGCATTTT.

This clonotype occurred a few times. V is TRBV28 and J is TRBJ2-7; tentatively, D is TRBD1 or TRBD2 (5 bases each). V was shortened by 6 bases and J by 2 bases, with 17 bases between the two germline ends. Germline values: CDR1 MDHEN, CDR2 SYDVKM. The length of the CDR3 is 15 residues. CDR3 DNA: TGTGCCAGCAGAATGGGGACGGGCGCGACCTACGAGCAGTACTTC. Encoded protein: CASRMGTGATYEQYF. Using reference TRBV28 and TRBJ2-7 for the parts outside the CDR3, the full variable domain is DVKVTQSSRYLVKRTGEKVFLECVQDMDHENMFWYRQDPGLGLRLIYFSYDVKMKEKGDIPEGYSVSREKKERFSLILESASTNQTSMYLCASRMGTGATYEQYFGPGTRLTVT.

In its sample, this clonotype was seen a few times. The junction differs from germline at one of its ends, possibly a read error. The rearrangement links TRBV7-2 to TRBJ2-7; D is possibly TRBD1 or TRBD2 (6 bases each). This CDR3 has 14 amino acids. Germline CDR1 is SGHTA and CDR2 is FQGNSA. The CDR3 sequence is CAGSLSGALYEQYF. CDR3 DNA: TGTGCCGGCAGCTTATCGGGGGCCCTCTACGAGCAGTACTTC.

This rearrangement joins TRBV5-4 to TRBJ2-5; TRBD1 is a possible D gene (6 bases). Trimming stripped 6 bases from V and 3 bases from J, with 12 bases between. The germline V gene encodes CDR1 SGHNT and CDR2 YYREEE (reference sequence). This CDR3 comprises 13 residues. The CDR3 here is CASTRDTEETQYF. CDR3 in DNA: TGTGCCAGCACCCGGGACACAGAAGAGACCCAGTACTTC.

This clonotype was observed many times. Here the CDR3 DNA reads TGTGCCAGCAGTACAGGGGGCAGGGCCAAAAACATTCAGTACTTC. The encoded protein is CASSTGGRAKNIQYF. The chain is built from TRBV28 and TRBJ2-4; 9 bases match TRBD1. CDR3 length: 15 amino acids. Trimming took 5 bases from V and 1 from J; bases not matched to a gene: 3. In germline, CDR1 is MDHEN, CDR2 SYDVKM.

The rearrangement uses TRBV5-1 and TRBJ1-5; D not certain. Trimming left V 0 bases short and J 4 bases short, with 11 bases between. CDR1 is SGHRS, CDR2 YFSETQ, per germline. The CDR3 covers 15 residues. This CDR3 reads CASSLDLQANQPQHF. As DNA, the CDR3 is TGCGCCAGCAGCTTGGATCTCCAGGCGAATCAGCCCCAGCATTTT.

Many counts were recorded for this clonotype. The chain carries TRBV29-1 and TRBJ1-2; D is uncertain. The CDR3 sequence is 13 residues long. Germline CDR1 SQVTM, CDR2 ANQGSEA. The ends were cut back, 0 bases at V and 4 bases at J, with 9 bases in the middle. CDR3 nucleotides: TGCAGCGTTGAAGATACGGCGGCCTATGGCTACACCTTC. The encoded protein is CSVEDTAAYGYTF.

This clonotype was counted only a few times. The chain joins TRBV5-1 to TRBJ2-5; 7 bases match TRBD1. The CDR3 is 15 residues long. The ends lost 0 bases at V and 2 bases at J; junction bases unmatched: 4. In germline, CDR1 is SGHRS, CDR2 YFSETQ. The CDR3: CASSLVLGQQETQYF. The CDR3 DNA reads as TGCGCCAGCAGCTTGGTACTGGGACAGCAAGAGACCCAGTACTTC.

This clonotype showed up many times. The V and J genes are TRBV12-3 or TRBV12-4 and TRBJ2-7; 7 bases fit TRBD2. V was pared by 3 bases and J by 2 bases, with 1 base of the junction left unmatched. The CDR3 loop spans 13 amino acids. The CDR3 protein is CASSFGGTYEQYF. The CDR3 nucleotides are TGTGCCAGCAGTTTCGGGGGGACCTACGAGCAGTACTTC.

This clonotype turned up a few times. This CDR3 reads CASSFILGGLSYEQYF. In nucleotides, the CDR3 is TGCGCCAGCAGCTTCATCCTGGGGGGTCTCTCCTACGAGCAGTACTTC. This chain connects TRBV5-1 to TRBJ2-7; D perhaps matches TRBD2 (6 bases). Per the germline V gene, CDR1 is SGHRS and CDR2 is YFSETQ. The CDR3 sequence is 16 residues long. Trimming left V 2 bases short and J 0 bases short, with 15 bases between.

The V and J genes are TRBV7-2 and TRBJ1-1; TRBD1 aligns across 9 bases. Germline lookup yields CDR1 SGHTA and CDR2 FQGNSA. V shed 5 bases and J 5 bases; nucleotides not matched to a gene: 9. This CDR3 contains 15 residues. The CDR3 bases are TGTGCCAGCAGCCCCCAGGGACAGGGTAGGACTGAAGCTTTCTTT. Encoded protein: CASSPQGQGRTEAFF.

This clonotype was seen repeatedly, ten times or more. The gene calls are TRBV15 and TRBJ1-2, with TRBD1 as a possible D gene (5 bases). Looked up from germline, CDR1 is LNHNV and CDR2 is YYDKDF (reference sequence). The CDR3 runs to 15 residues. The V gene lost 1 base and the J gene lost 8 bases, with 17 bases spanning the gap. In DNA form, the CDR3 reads TGTGCCACCAGCAGAGGGGGGAAGAGCGGAGGCGGCTACACCTTC. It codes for CATSRGGKSGGGYTF. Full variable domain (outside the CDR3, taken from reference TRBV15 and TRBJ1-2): DAMVIQNPRYQVTQFGKPVTLSCSQTLNHNVMYWYQQKSSQAPKLLFHYYDKDFNNEADTPDNFQSRRPNTSFCFLDIRSPGLGDTAMYLCATSRGGKSGGGYTFGSGTRLTVV.

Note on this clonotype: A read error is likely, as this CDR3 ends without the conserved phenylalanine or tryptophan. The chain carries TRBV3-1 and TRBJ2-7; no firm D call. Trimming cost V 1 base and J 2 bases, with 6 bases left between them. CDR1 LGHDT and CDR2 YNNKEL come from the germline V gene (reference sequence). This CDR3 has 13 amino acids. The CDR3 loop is CASSQGRAYEQYL. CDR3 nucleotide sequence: TGTGCCAGCAGCCAAGGGAGAGCCTACGAGCAGTACTTA.

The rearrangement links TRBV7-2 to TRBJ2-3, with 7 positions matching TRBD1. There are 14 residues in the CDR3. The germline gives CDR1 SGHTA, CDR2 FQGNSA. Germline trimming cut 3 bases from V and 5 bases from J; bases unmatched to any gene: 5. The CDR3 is CASSFDRVRDTQYF. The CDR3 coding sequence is TGTGCCAGCAGCTTCGACAGGGTCCGAGATACGCAGTATTTT.

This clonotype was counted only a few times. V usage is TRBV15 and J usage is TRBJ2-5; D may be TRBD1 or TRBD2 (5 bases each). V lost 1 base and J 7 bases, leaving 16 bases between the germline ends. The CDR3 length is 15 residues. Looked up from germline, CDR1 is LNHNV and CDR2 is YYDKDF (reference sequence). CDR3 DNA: TGTGCCACCAGCAGAGTAGAGGGGACCCTAGGGACCCAGTACTTC. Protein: CATSRVEGTLGTQYF.